Presented here are 15 T cell receptor beta chains from one specimen sequenced in a study of lymphopenia after photon versus proton radiotherapy. Data came from immunoSEQ multiplex PCR; TCRdb stores just in-frame clones and leaves some out. The sample holds around 18,000 clones, approximately 82% seen once. Source: peripheral blood, taken from a patient treated with proton-based radiotherapy. The receptors originated from a man aged 65 to 79 with pancreatic cancer.

The J gene is TRBJ2-3, the V gene TRBV5-1; D unresolved. V lost 0 bases to trimming and J lost 2 bases, with 10 bases between them. This CDR3 is 15 amino acids long. Germline loops: CDR1 SGHRS, CDR2 YFSETQ. DNA for the CDR3: TGCGCCAGCAGCTTGGCCTGGGCTGCCACAGATACGCAGTATTTT. Protein: CASSLAWAATDTQYF.

The chain employs TRBV7-9 and TRBJ1-1; D not resolved. The CDR3 is 11 amino acids. V lost 3 bases and J lost 8, with 7 bases in between. Germline-derived CDR1 and CDR2 are SEHNR and FQNEAQ (reference sequence). The CDR3 DNA follows: TGTGCCAGCAGCTTTTCGCGGGAAGCTTTCTTT. Its protein product is CASSFSREAFF.

This chain uses TRBV5-1 with TRBJ1-4, with D unclear. The CDR3 length is 15 residues. V lost 4 bases and J lost 6, with 16 bases in between. Germline V gene data show CDR1 as SGHRS and CDR2 as YFSETQ. DNA for the CDR3: TGCGCCAGCAGCCCTGGCGTGGCGGGTTATGAAAAACTGTTTTTT. It codes for CASSPGVAGYEKLFF.

The V and J genes are TRBV9 and TRBJ1-2; D ambiguous. This CDR3 comprises 14 residues. The ends were cut back, 4 bases at V and 0 bases at J, with 10 bases in the middle. Germline V gene sequence: CDR1 SGDLS, CDR2 YYNGEE. The CDR3 region has the DNA TGTGCCAGCAGCCCGACTTCGTCTAACTATGGCTACACCTTC. This sequence encodes CASSPTSSNYGYTF.

This clone is judged medium-sized (0.01 to 0.1%). The chain combines TRBV30 with TRBJ2-7; D not resolved. This CDR3 spans 13 amino acids. Per germline, CDR1 GTSNPN and CDR2 SVGIG (reference sequence). Trimming removed 3 bases at V and 6 bases at J, with 15 bases between. The CDR3 loop reads CAWRSPPLVEQYF. The CDR3 DNA follows: TGTGCCTGGAGGTCCCCTCCCCTGGTCGAGCAGTACTTC.

This rearrangement joins TRBV9 to TRBJ2-7; perhaps TRBD1 as D (6 bases). Trimming cost V 2 bases and J 3 bases, with 18 bases left between them. This CDR3 comprises 16 residues. Germline CDR1 SGDLS, CDR2 YYNGEE. DNA of the CDR3: TGTGCCAGCAGCGTCCAGGACGGGACAAAATACTACGAGCAGTACTTC. It encodes CASSVQDGTKYYEQYF.

The chain is built from TRBV11-3 and TRBJ2-5, with 7 positions matching TRBD1. The CDR3 extends over 14 amino acids. The germline V gene has CDR1 SGHNT and CDR2 YENEEA. V dropped 3 bases and J dropped 1; count of bases not matched to a gene: 2. The CDR3 region is CASSFRTGQETQYF. CDR3 sequence (DNA): TGTGCCAGCAGCTTTAGGACAGGCCAAGAGACCCAGTACTTC.

V gene TRBV11-3 combines with J gene TRBJ2-3; TRBD2 matches at 12 bases. From germline, CDR1 is SGHNT and CDR2 YENEEA. After removal of 5 bases from V and 5 bases from J, the junction contained 8 bases not matched to a gene. The CDR3 consists of 16 residues. Here the CDR3 reads CASSPLTSGRGDTQYF. CDR3 nucleotides: TGTGCCAGCAGCCCCCTGACTAGCGGGAGAGGAGATACGCAGTATTTT.

The chain uses TRBV19 and TRBJ1-4; no reliable D call. Looked up from germline, CDR1 is LNHDA and CDR2 is SQIVND (reference sequence). The CDR3 loop spans 16 amino acids. Between the trimmed V and J ends, which lost 1 base and 0 bases, there was a span of 9 bases. The CDR3 DNA reads as TGTGCCAGTAGTATAGGCGACTTCGCAACTAATGAAAAACTGTTTTTT. It translates to CASSIGDFATNEKLFF. Full variable domain (rest looked up from reference TRBV19 and TRBJ1-4): DGGITQSPKYLFRKEGQNVTLSCEQNLNHDAMYWYRQDPGQGLRLIYYSQIVNDFQKGDIAEGYSVSREKKESFPLTVTSAQKNPTAFYLCASSIGDFATNEKLFFGSGTQLSVL.

This chain connects TRBV18 to TRBJ2-6; TRBD1 might be the D (6 bases). Deletions cut 7 bases from V and 0 bases from J, with 13 bases between. In germline, CDR1 is KGHSH, CDR2 LQKENI. The CDR3 is 16 amino acids. CDR3 amino acids: CASLPTGISGANVLTF. In DNA, the CDR3 is TGTGCCAGCTTACCCACAGGGATCTCTGGGGCCAACGTCCTGACTTTC.

This sequence joins TRBV7-2 and TRBJ1-5, with unresolved D. The germline CDR1 and CDR2 sequences are SGHTA and FQGNSA. The CDR3 spans 13 residues. Trimming removed 5 bases from V and 4 bases from J, with 9 bases in between. The CDR3 DNA is TGTGCCAGCAGCGTCCGGGCGAATCAGCCCCAGCATTTT. Protein sequence: CASSVRANQPQHF.

J is TRBJ2-2 and V is TRBV19; 8 bases fit TRBD2. CDR1 and CDR2 from the germline V gene are LNHDA and SQIVND (reference sequence). The ends lost 5 bases at V and 3 bases at J; junction bases unmatched: 8. The CDR3 runs to 16 residues. The CDR3 loop reads CASSRGGPGYTGELFF. The CDR3 region has the DNA TGTGCCAGTAGTCGCGGGGGGCCGGGGTACACCGGGGAGCTGTTTTTT.

Here the CDR3 DNA reads TGTGCCAGCAGCATGGACTACTCCGTCGCCGGGGAGCTGTTTTTT. Its protein product is CASSMDYSVAGELFF. The J gene is TRBJ2-2, the V gene TRBV7-8; D is perhaps TRBD2 (6 bases). The V gene's germline CDR1 is SGHVS and CDR2 FQNEAQ. V was shortened by 5 bases and J by 6 bases, with 16 bases between the two germline ends. The CDR3 extends over 15 amino acids.

V gene TRBV11-3 combines with J gene TRBJ1-6; tentative D call: TRBD1 (6 bases). The CDR3 totals 14 residues. V lost 1 base to trimming and J lost 7 bases, with 8 bases between them. Germline-derived CDR1 and CDR2 are SGHNT and YENEEA. CDR3 sequence (DNA): TGTGCCAGCAGCTTAGGGACAGTAAATTCACCCCTCCACTTT. This translates into CASSLGTVNSPLHF.

This sequence joins TRBV5-1 and TRBJ2-5, with 11 bases fitting TRBD2. This CDR3 has 16 amino acids. Germline lookup yields CDR1 SGHRS and CDR2 YFSETQ. After removal of 0 bases from V and 5 bases from J, the junction contained 6 bases not matched to a gene. CDR3 coding DNA: TGCGCCAGCAGCTTGGTTGTAGCGGGGGGGCCGGAGACCCAGTACTTC. Its protein is CASSLVVAGGPETQYF.